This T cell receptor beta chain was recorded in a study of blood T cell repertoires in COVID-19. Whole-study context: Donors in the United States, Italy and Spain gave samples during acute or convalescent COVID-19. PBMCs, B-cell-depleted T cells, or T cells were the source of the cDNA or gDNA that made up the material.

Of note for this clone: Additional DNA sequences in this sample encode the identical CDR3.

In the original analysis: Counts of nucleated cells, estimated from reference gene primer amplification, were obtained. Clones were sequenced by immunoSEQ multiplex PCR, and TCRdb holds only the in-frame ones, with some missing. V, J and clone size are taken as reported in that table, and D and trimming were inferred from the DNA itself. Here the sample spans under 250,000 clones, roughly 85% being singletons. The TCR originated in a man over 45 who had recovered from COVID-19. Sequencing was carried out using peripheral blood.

The CDR3 is CATSRELAGGGNEQFF. CDR3 in DNA: TGTGCCACCAGCAGGGAGTTAGCGGGAGGGGGGAATGAGCAGTTCTTC. This chain uses TRBV15 with TRBJ2-1; 11 nucleotides agree with TRBD2. Germline V gives CDR1 LNHNV, CDR2 YYDKDF (reference sequence). The J segment lost 7 bases and the V segment lost 3 bases, leaving 8 bases of the junction unmatched. CDR3 length: 16 amino acids.